This T cell receptor beta chain was observed in a study of cytomegalovirus exposure and HLA in healthy donors. Study at large: Tens of millions of unique TCRs from HLA-typed donors made up an early data release.

A word on this clone: What it binds is unknown.

V was shortened by 0 bases and J by 5 bases, with 10 bases between the two germline ends. This CDR3 has 14 residues. Germline V gene data show CDR1 as MNHEY and CDR2 as SVGAGI. PCR amplification relied on 60 Vbeta primers (plus 13 Jbeta primers). Assay: immunoSEQ multiplex PCR; the TCRdb copy retains only in-frame clones and omits some. The sample has about 110,000 clones; roughly 78% are singletons. Findings of the study overall: Apparent HLA restriction characterized most CMV-associated TCR beta chains in a later analysis. Per a prior analysis, the majority of TCR beta V segments were productive roughly 87% or roughly 30% of the time.

V usage is TRBV6-5 and J usage is TRBJ1-2; D gene uncertain. The material sequenced was PBMCs. The source is a woman in her thirties in good health and CMV-seronegative. DNA of the CDR3: TGTGCCAGCAGTTACTCGGCCGGGTGGTATGGCTACACCTTC. This sequence encodes CASSYSAGWYGYTF.